The 5 T cell receptor beta chains reported below all come from one sample, sequenced in a study of shared clonotypes between healthy human individuals. Repertoires were generated with immunoSEQ multiplex PCR, while TCRdb's copy carries only in-frame clones and drops some. The sample contains a few million clones, approximately 95% of which appear only once. The sequenced sample consisted of naive CD4+ T cells from PBMCs. Regarding subset: CD45RA+ positively selected. Receptors were obtained from a man aged 18 to 29 in good health. Some clones in this sample may be carry-over from other donors' samples.

This clone was counted once. J is TRBJ2-3 and V is TRBV7-9, with 7 nucleotides matching TRBD2. The length of the CDR3 is 16 residues. Germline lookup yields CDR1 SEHNR and CDR2 FQNEAQ (reference sequence). The ends lost 0 bases at V and 2 bases at J; junction bases unmatched: 5. CDR3 in amino acids: CASSLAASGITDTQYF. The CDR3 DNA reads TGTGCCAGCAGCTTAGCGGCTAGCGGAATCACAGATACGCAGTATTTT.

V gene TRBV10-2 combines with J gene TRBJ1-2; D remains ambiguous. The CDR3 extends over 15 amino acids. V was pared by 2 bases and J by 4 bases, with 14 bases between. Germline values: CDR1 WSHSY, CDR2 SAAADI. Here the CDR3 reads CASSEGFRAPYGYTF. DNA for the CDR3: TGCGCCAGCAGTGAGGGTTTCCGGGCCCCCTATGGCTACACCTTC.

The chain joins TRBV28 to TRBJ1-1; TRBD1 aligns across 9 bases. CDR3 length equals 15 residues. The V segment lost 5 bases and the J segment 1 base; nucleotides outside the gene matches: 5. CDR1 is MDHEN, CDR2 SYDVKM, per germline. CDR3 DNA: TGTGCCAGCAGTCTACCGGGACAGGGGAACACTGAAGCTTTCTTT. This codes for CASSLPGQGNTEAFF.

V is TRBV5-1 and J is TRBJ2-3; the match to TRBD2 covers 8 bases. CDR1 is SGHRS, CDR2 YFSETQ, per germline. Unmatched junction bases numbered 5, after V lost 0 bases and J lost 2 bases. This CDR3 is 16 amino acids long. The chain's CDR3 is CASSLGAGGATDTQYF. CDR3 DNA: TGCGCCAGCAGCTTGGGTGCGGGAGGTGCCACAGATACGCAGTATTTT.

The V call is TRBV4-1, the J call TRBJ1-2; D gene uncertain. Germline CDR1 reads MGHRA; CDR2 reads YSYEKL. The CDR3 loop spans 15 amino acids. V lost 3 bases and J 4 bases, leaving 15 bases between the germline ends. The CDR3 DNA reads TGCGCCAGCAGCCAGCCTAGAACCGAGTCCTATGGCTACACCTTC. Encoded protein: CASSQPRTESYGYTF.